This T cell receptor (beta chain) derives from a study of control samples from healthy donors and cancer patients (dated by TCRdb to 2020 to 2021). Trimmed from V: 4 bases; trimmed from J: 5 bases; junction bases lacking a gene match: 3. Counted from cysteine to phenylalanine, this CDR3 has 14 amino acids. Only the CDR3 DNA is retained, 42 bases long and in frame from the first base. According to the germline V gene (reference sequence), CDR1 reads LGHDT and CDR2 reads YNNKEL. Library preparation was by the immunoSEQ multiplex PCR assay. This is the immuneACCESS table as TCRdb keeps it, with only in-frame sequences that have V and J called. A part of the clones is gone; compared with another copy, unresolved V genes explain less than half, and the rest is unexplained. The sample yields around 170,000 clones; approximately 90% were counted once. Clones ranked in the top ten supply 0.68% of the sample.

Concerning this clone itself: This clone's antigen is unknown. Base qualities are not at hand, and no much larger clone is one base apart.

This sequence was found in a woman aged 25 to 39 in good health. The chain is encoded by TRBV3-1 (or the pseudogene TRBV3-2) joined to TRBJ1-5; 9 bases in between match TRBD1. The sample taken for sequencing was blood. Here is the DNA: TGTGCCAGCAGCCTTACAGGGGGCGATCAGCCCCAGCATTTT. This gives the protein CASSLTGGDQPQHF.